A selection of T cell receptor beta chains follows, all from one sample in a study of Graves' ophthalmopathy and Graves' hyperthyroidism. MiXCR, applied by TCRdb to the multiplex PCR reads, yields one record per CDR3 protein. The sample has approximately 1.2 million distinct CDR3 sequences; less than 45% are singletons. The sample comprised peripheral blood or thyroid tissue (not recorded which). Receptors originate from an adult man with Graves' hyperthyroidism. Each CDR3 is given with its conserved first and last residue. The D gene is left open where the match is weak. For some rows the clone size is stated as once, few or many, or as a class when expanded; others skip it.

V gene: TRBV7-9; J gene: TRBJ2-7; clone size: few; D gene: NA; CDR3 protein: CASSPLTGNYEQYF; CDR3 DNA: TGTGCCAGCAGCCCCCTGACCGGCAACTACGAGCAGTACTTC
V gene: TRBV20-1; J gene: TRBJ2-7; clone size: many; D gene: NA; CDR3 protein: CSAKRDETYEQYF; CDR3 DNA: TGCAGTGCTAAGAGGGATGAGACCTACGAGCAGTACTTC
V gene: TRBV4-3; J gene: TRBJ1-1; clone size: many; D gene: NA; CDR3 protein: CASSHPGAGNTEAFF; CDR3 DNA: TGCGCCAGCAGCCACCCAGGGGCAGGGAACACTGAAGCTTTCTTT
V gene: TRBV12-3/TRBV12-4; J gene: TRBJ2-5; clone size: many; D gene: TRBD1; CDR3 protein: CASCGTGGLETQYF; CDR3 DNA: TGTGCCAGCTGCGGGACAGGGGGATTGGAGACCCAGTACTTC
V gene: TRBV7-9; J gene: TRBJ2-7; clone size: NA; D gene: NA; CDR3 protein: CASSFLRAGTYEQYF; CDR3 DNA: TGTGCCAGCAGCTTTTTACGGGCCGGAACCTACGAGCAGTACTTC
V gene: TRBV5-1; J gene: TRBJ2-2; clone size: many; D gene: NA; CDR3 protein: CASSLTETGELFF; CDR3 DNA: TGCGCCAGCAGCTTAACAGAGACCGGGGAGCTGTTTTTT
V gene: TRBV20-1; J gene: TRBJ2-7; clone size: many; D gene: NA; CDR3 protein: CSASGSPGQYF; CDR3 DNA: TGCAGTGCCTCAGGCTCGCCGGGGCAGTACTTC
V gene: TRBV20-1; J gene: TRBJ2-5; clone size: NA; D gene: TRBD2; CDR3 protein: CSARARLGAGVLETQYF; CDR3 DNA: TGCAGTGCTAGAGCTCGATTAGGGGCGGGAGTACTGGAGACCCAGTACTTC
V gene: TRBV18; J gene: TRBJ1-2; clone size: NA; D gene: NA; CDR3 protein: CASSPKEGYGYTF; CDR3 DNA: TGTGCCAGCTCACCAAAGGAGGGCTATGGCTACACCTTC
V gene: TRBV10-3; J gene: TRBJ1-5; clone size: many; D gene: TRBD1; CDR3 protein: CAISDLDRGGNQPQHF; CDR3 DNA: TGTGCCATCAGTGACCTTGACAGGGGAGGCAATCAGCCCCAGCATTTT
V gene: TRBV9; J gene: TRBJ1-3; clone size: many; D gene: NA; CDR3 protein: CASSVDGSRGNTIYF; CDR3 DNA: TGTGCCAGCAGCGTAGATGGGTCGCGAGGAAACACCATATATTTT
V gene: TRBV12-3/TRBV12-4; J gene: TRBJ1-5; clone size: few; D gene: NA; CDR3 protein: CASRRKRGYDNQPQHF; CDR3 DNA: TGTGCCAGCAGGCGCAAACGAGGGTATGACAATCAGCCCCAGCATTTT
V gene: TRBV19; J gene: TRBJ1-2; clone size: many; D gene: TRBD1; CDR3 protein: CASIGTELNYGYTF; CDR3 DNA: TGTGCCAGTATCGGGACAGAGCTGAACTATGGCTACACCTTC
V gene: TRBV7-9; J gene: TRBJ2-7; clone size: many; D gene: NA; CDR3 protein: CASSTSQGEDFVNEQYF; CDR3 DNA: TGTGCCAGCAGCACCAGCCAGGGGGAGGATTTCGTGAACGAGCAGTACTTC
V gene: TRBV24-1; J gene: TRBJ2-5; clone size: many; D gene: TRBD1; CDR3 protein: CATSQGALETQYF; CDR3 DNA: TGTGCCACCAGCCAGGGGGCCTTGGAGACCCAGTACTTC
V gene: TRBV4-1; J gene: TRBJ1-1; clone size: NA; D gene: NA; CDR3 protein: CASSHPHRRSNGTEAFF; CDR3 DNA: TGCGCCAGCAGCCATCCCCATCGGCGGTCCAATGGGACTGAAGCTTTCTTT
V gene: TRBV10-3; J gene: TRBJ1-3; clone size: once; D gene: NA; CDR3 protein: CASRDWASGNTIYF; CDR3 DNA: TGTGCCAGCCGCGATTGGGCCTCTGGAAACACCATATATTTT
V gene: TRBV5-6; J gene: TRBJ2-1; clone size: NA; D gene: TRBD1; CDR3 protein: CASRWGQGSYNEQFF; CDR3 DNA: TGTGCCAGCAGATGGGGACAGGGGTCCTACAATGAGCAGTTCTTC
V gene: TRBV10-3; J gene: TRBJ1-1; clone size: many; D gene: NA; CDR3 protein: CAIRTDRTVEAFF; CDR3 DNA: TGTGCCATCAGGACAGATAGGACAGTTGAAGCTTTCTTT
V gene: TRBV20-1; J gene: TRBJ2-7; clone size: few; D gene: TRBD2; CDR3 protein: CSAWGGDGSYEQYF; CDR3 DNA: TGCAGTGCCTGGGGGGGAGACGGCTCCTACGAGCAGTACTTC
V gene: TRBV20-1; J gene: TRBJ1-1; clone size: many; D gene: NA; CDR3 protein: CSARNPQGSMMNTEAFF; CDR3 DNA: TGCAGTGCTAGAAACCCACAGGGTTCGATGATGAACACTGAAGCTTTCTTT
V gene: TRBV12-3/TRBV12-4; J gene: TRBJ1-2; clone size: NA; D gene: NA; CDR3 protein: CASSLRERAYGYTF; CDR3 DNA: TGTGCCAGCAGTCTCAGGGAGAGGGCGTATGGCTACACCTTC
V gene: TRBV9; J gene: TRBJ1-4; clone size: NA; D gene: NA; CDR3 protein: CASSVGFEKLFF; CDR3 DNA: TGTGCCAGCAGCGTAGGGTTTGAAAAACTGTTTTTT
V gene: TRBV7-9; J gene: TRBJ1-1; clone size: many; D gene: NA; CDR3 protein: CASSLRSGNTEAFF; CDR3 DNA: TGTGCCAGCAGCTTACGATCTGGGAACACTGAAGCTTTCTTT
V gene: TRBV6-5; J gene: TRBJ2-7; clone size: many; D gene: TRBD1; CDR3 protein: CASSYRQGYEQYF; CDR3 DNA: TGTGCCAGCAGCTATCGACAGGGCTACGAGCAGTACTTC
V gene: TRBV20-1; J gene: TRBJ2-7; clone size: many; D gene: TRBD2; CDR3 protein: CSARAASGSYEQYF; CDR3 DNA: TGCAGTGCTAGAGCGGCTAGCGGCTCCTACGAGCAGTACTTC
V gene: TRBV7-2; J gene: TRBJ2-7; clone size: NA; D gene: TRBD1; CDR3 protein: CASSYPGQGAEQYF; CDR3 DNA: TGTGCCAGCAGCTACCCGGGACAGGGGGCCGAGCAGTACTTC
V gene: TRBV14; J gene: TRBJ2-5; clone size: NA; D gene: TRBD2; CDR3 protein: CASNKGTSERSWTQYF; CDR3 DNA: TGTGCCAGCAACAAAGGGACTAGCGAGAGGAGTTGGACCCAGTACTTC
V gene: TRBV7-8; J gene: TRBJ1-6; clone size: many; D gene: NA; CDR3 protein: CASSSGISNSPLHF; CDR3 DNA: TGTGCCAGCAGCTCTGGGATTTCAAATTCACCCCTCCACTTT
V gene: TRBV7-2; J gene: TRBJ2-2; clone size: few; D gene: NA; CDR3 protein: CASSSQRWGVNTGELFF; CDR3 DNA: TGTGCCAGCAGCTCACAAAGATGGGGGGTGAACACCGGGGAGCTGTTTTTT
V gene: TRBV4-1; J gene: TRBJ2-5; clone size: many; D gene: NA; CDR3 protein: CASSLGSRVETQYF; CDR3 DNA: TGCGCCAGCAGCCTGGGGTCGCGCGTAGAGACCCAGTACTTC
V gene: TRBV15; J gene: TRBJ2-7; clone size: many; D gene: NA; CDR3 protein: CATSRVGLGGSYEQYF; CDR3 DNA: TGTGCCACCAGCAGAGTGGGACTTGGGGGCTCCTACGAGCAGTACTTC
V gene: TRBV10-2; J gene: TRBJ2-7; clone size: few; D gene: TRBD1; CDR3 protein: CASSDSGTGGQQYF; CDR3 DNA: TGCGCCAGCAGTGACTCCGGGACAGGGGGCCAGCAGTACTTC
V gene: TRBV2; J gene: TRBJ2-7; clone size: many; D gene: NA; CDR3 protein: CASNYYEQYF; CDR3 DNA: TGTGCCAGCAATTACTACGAGCAGTACTTC
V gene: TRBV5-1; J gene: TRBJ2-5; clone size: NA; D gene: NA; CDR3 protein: CASSLGGTLGETQYF; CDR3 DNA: TGCGCCAGCAGCTTGGGGGGCACCCTCGGAGAGACCCAGTACTTC
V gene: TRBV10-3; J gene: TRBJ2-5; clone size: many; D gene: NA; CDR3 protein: CAIGTGFQETQYF; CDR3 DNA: TGTGCCATCGGTACAGGTTTCCAAGAGACCCAGTACTTC
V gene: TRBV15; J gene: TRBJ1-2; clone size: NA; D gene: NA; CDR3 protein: CATSPNQATTSNYGYTF; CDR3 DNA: TGTGCCACCAGCCCTAATCAGGCTACGACCTCTAACTATGGCTACACCTTC
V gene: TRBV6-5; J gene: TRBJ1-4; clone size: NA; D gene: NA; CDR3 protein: CASNGGLEKLFF; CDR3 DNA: TGTGCCAGCAACGGGGGGCTTGAAAAACTGTTTTTT
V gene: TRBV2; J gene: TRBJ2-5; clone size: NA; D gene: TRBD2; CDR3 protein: CASNYRATSGDQETQYF; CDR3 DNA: TGTGCCAGCAACTACAGGGCGACTAGCGGGGACCAAGAGACCCAGTACTTC
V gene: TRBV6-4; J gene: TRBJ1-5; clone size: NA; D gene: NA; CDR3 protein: CASKTRASPTRIKPQHF; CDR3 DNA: TGTGCCAGCAAAACCCGCGCGTCACCGACAAGGATCAAGCCCCAGCATTTT
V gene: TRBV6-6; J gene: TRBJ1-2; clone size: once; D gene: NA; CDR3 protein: CASSTRRYGYTF; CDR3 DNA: TGTGCCAGCAGCACGAGAAGATATGGCTACACCTTC
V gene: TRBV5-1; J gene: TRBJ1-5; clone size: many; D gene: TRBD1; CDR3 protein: CASSQRTGVNQPQHF; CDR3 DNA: TGCGCCAGCAGCCAACGGACAGGGGTAAATCAGCCCCAGCATTTT
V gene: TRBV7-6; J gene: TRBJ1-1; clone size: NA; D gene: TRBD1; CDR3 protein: CASSLAPGQGAKNTEAFF; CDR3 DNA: TGTGCCAGCAGCTTAGCGCCGGGACAGGGGGCCAAAAACACTGAAGCTTTCTTT
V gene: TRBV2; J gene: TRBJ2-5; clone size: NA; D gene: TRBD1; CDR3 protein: CASSEAQDMDRGQPFQETQYF; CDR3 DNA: TGTGCCAGCAGTGAAGCGCAAGATATGGACAGGGGCCAACCTTTCCAAGAGACCCAGTACTTC
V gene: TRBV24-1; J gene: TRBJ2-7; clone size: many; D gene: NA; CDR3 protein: CATSDTRQALSYEQYF; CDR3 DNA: TGTGCCACCAGTGATACCCGGCAGGCCCTCTCCTACGAGCAGTACTTC
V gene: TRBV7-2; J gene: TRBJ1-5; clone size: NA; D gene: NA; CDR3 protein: CASSRTETYEHF; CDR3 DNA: TGTGCCAGCAGCCGCACAGAAACCTACGAGCATTTT
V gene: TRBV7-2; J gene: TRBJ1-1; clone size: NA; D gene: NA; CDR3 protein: CASSSPDGERIDTEAFF; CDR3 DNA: TGTGCCAGCAGCTCCCCTGACGGGGAAAGGATAGACACTGAAGCTTTCTTT
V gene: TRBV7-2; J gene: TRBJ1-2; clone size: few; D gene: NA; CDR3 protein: CASSLARTDGPKTYGYTF; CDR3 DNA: TGTGCCAGCAGCTTAGCCCGGACAGACGGACCGAAAACTTATGGCTACACCTTC
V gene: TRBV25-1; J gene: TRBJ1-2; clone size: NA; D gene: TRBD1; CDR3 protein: CASSEGSGGLNYGYTF; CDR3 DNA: TGTGCCAGCAGTGAGGGATCAGGGGGACTGAACTATGGCTACACCTTC
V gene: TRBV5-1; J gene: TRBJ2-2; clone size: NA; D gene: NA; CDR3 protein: CASSLSSENTGELFF; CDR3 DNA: TGCGCCAGCAGCTTGTCTAGCGAGAACACCGGGGAGCTGTTTTTT
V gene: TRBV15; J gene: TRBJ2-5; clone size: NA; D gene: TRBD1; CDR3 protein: CATSRGGTGGPNEQYF; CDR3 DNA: TGTGCCACCAGCCGGGGCGGGACAGGGGGCCCAAATGAGCAGTACTTC
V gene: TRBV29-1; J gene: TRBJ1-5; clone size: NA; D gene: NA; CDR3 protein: CSLGATGGNQPQHF; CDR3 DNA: TGCAGCTTGGGCGCGACGGGCGGCAATCAGCCCCAGCATTTT
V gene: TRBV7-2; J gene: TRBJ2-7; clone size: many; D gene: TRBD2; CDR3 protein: CASSPAGTSSYEQYF; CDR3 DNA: TGTGCCAGCAGCCCCGCCGGGACTAGCTCATACGAGCAGTACTTC
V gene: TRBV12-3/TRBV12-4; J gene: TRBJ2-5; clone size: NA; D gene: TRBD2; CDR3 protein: CASSTPGLAGGETQYF; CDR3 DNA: TGTGCCAGCAGTACCCCGGGACTAGCGGGGGGAGAGACCCAGTACTTC
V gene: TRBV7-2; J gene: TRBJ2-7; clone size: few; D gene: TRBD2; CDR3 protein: CASSFGTSGGSQYF; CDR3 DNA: TGTGCCAGCAGCTTTGGGACTAGCGGGGGGTCGCAGTACTTC